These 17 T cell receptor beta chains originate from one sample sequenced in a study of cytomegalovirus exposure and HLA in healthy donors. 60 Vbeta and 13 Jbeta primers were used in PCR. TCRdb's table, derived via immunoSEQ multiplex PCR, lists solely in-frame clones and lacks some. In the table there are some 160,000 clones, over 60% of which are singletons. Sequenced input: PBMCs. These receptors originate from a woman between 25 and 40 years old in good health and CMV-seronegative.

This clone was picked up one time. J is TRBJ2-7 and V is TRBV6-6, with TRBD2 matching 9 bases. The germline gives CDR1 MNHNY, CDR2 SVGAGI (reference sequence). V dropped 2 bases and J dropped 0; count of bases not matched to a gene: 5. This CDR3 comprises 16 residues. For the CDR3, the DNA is TGTGCCAGCAGTTACAAAGCGGGGGGTCCCTCCTACGAGCAGTACTTC. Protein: CASSYKAGGPSYEQYF.

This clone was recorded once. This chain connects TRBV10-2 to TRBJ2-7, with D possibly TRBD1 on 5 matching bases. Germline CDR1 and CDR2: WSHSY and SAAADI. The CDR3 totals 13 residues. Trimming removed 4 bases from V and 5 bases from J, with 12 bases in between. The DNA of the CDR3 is TGCGCCAGCAGTGTACCAGGGTACCACGAGCAGTACTTC. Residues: CASSVPGYHEQYF.

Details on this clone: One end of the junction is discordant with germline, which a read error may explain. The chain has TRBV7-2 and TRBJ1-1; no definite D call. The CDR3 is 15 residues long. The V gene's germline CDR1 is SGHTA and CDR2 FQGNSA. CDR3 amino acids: CASSTRHEVNPEAFF. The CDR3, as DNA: TGTGCCAGCAGCACCCGACATGAAGTGAACCCTGAAGCTTTCTTT.

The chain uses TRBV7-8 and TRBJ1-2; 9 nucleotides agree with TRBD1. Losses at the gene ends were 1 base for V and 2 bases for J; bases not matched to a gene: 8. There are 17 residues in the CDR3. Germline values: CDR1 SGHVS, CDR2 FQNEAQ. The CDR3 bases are TGTGCCAGCAGCTTAGTGGAACAGGGGGCGCGGAACTATGGCTACACCTTC. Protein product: CASSLVEQGARNYGYTF.

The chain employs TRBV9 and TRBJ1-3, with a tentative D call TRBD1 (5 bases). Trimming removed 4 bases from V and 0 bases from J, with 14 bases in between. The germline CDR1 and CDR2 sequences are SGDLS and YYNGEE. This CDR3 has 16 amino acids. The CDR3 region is CASSPRGLSSGNTIYF. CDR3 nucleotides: TGTGCCAGCAGCCCCCGGGGACTGTCCTCTGGAAACACCATATATTTT.

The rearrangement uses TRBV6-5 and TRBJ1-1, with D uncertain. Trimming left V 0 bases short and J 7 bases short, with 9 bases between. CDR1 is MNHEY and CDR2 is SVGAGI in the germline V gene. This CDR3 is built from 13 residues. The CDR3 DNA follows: TGTGCCAGCAGTTACTCGAGTCCAGGTGAAGCTTTCTTT. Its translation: CASSYSSPGEAFF.

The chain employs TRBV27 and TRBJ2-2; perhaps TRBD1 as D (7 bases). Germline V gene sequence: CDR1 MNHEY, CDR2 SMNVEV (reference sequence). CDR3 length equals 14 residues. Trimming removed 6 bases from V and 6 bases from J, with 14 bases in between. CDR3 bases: TGTGCCAGCAGAGTTGGCAGGGGGGCCGGGGAGCTGTTTTTT. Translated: CASRVGRGAGELFF.

The CDR3 DNA is TGTGCCAGCAGCTTAGTTATTAGCTCGTACCAAGAGACCCAGTACTTC. Its translation is CASSLVISSYQETQYF. The gene calls are TRBV7-6 and TRBJ2-5; D call uncertain. The CDR3 is 16 residues long. Looked up from germline, CDR1 is SGHVS and CDR2 is FNYEAQ. V was shortened by 1 base and J by 0 bases, with 12 bases between the two germline ends.

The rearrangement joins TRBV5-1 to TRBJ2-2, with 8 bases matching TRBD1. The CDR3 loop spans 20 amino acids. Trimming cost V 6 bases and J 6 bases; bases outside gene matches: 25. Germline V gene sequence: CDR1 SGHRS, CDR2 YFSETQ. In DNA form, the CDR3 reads TGCGCCAGCAATACGGACAGGGTCGGCTTAAGGCCGTGGTCGCCCGGGGAGCTGTTTTTT. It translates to CASNTDRVGLRPWSPGELFF.

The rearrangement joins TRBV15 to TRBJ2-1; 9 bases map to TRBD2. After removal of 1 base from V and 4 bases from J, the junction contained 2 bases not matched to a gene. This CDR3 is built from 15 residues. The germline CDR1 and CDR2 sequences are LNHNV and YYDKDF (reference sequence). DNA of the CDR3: TGTGCCACCAGCAGAGGCGGGGGGGCGTACAATGAGCAGTTCTTC. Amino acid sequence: CATSRGGGAYNEQFF.

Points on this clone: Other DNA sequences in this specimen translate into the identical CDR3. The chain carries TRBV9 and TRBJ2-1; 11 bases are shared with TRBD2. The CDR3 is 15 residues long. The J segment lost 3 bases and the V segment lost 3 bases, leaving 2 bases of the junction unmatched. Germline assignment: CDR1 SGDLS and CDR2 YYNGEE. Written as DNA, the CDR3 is TGTGCCAGCAGCGCGACTAGCGGGAACTACAATGAGCAGTTCTTC. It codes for CASSATSGNYNEQFF.

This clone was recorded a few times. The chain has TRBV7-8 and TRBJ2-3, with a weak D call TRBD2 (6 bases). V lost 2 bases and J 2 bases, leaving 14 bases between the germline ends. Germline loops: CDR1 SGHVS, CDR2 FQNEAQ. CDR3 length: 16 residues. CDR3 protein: CASSLFGTHPTDTQYF. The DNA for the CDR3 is TGTGCCAGCAGCTTATTTGGGACTCATCCCACAGATACGCAGTATTTT. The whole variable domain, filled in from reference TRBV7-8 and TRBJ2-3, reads GAGVSQSPRYKVAKRGQDVALRCDPISGHVSLFWYQQALGQGPEFLTYFQNEAQLDKSGLPSDRFFAERPEGSVSTLKIQRTQQEDSAVYLCASSLFGTHPTDTQYFGPGTRLTVL.

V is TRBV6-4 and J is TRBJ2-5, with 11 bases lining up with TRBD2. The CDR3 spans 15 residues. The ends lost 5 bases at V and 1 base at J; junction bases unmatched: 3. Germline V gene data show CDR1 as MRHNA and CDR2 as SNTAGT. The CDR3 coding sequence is TGTGCCAGCAGTCCCGGGACTAGCGGCCAAGAGACCCAGTACTTC. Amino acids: CASSPGTSGQETQYF.

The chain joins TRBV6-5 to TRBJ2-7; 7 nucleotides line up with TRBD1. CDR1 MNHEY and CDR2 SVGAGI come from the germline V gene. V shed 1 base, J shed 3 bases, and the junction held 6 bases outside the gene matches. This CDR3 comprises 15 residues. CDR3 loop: CASSYYQTGDYEQYF. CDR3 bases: TGTGCCAGCAGTTACTATCAAACAGGGGACTACGAGCAGTACTTC.

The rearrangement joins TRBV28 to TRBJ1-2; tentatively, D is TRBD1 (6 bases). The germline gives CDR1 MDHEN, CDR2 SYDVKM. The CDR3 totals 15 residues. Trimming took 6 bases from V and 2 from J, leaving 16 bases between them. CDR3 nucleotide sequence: TGTGCCAGCAGGACAGGAGAAAAGCGAAACTATGGCTACACCTTC. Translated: CASRTGEKRNYGYTF.

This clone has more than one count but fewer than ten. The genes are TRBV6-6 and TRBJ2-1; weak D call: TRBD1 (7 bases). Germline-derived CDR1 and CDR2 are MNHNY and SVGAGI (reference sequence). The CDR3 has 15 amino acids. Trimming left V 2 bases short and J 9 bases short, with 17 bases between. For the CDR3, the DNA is TGTGCCAGCAGTTACAGGGCAGGGGGGACTGGTGAGCAGTTCTTC. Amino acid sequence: CASSYRAGGTGEQFF.

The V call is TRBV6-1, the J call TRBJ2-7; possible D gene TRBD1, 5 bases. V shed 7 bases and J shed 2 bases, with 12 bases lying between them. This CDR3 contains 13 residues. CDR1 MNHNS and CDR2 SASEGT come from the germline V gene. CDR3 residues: CASTGHLAYEQYF. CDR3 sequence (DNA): TGTGCCAGCACTGGACACTTAGCCTACGAGCAGTACTTC.